This T cell receptor (beta chain) was obtained from a study of T-cell memory formation after mild COVID-19. UMIs and sample barcodes were carried by the TCR alpha and TCR beta cDNA libraries that 5'RACE produced using constant-segment primers. TCRdb re-analysed the 5' RACE reads in MiXCR, keeping a single row per CDR3 protein. The sample contains over 120,000 distinct CDR3 sequences, roughly 6.2% of which appear only once. This CDR3 has 13 residues. Trimming stripped 3 bases from V and 4 bases from J, with 9 bases between. The study's findings and limits: There were some responding clones in pre-infection memory, which suggested that cross-reactive memory had joined.

This clonotype was counted only a few times. What it binds is not known. Source material: PBMCs or a T cell subset sorted from them (not recorded which). This TCR was sampled from an adult woman who had mild COVID-19 (a few samples of this study predate the infection). Cell type and time point are not known. The genes are TRBV12-3 or TRBV12-4 and TRBJ2-5; D gene unclear. The CDR3 DNA sequence: TGTGCCAGCAGTTTGGTCCGCCGAGAGACCCAGTACTTC. It translates to CASSLVRRETQYF.